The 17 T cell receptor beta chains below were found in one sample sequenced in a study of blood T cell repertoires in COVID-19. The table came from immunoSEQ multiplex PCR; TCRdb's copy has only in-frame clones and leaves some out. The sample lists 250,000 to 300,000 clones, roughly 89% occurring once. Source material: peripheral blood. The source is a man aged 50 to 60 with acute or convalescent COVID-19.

The CDR3 DNA reads TGTGCCAGCAGCCCCCGGGACACGGGCTTTTATAGCAATCAGCCCCAGCATTTT. Residues: CASSPRDTGFYSNQPQHF. The chain is built from TRBV9 and TRBJ1-5; tentative D call: TRBD1 (6 bases). CDR3 length: 18 residues. V lost 4 bases to trimming and J lost 0 bases, with 20 bases between them. Germline assignment: CDR1 SGDLS and CDR2 YYNGEE.

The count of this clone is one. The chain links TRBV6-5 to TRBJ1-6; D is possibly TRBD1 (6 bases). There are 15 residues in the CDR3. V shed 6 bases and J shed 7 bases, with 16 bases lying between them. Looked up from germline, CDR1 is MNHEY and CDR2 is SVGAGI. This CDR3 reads CASSPGQHGNSPLHF. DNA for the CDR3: TGTGCCAGCAGCCCCGGACAGCACGGGAATTCACCCCTCCACTTT.

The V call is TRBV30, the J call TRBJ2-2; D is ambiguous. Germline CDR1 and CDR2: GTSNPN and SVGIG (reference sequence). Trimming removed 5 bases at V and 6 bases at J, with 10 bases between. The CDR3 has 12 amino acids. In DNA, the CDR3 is TGTGCCTGGGGCCCGAGAGCCGGGGAGCTGTTTTTT. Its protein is CAWGPRAGELFF.

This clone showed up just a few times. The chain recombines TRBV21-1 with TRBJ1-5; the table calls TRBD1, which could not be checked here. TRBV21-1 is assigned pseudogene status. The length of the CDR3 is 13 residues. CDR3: CASTPRNNQPQHF. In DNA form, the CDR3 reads TGTGCCAGCACCCCCAGGAACAATCAGCCCCAGCATTTT.

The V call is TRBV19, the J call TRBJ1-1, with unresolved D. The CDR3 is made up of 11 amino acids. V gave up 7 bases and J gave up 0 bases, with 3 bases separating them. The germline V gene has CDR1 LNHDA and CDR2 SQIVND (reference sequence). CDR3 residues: CASNLNTEAFF. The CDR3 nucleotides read TGTGCCAGTAACTTGAACACTGAAGCTTTCTTT. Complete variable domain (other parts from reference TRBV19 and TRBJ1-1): DGGITQSPKYLFRKEGQNVTLSCEQNLNHDAMYWYRQDPGQGLRLIYYSQIVNDFQKGDIAEGYSVSREKKESFPLTVTSAQKNPTAFYLCASNLNTEAFFGQGTRLTVV.

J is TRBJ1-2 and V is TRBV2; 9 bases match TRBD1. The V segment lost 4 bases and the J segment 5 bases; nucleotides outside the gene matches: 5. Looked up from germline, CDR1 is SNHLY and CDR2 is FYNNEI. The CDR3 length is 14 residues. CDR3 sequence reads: CASSGGTGLYGYTF. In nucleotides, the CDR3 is TGTGCCAGCAGTGGTGGGACAGGGCTTTATGGCTACACCTTC.

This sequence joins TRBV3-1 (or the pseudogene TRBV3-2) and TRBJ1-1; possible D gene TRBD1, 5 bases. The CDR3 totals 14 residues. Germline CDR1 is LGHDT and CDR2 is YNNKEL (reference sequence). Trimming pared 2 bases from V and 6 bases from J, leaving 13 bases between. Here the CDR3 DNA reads TGTGCCAGCAGCCAATCAGGGATTTTAGCTGAAGCTTTCTTT. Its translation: CASSQSGILAEAFF.

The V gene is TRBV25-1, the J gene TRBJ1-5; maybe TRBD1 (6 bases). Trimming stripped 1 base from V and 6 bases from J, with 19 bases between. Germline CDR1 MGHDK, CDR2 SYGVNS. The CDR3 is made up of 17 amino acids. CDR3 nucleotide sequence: TGTGCCAGCAGTGAATCGCGCGGGCCAGGGGTGGGTCAGCCCCAGCATTTT. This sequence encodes CASSESRGPGVGQPQHF.

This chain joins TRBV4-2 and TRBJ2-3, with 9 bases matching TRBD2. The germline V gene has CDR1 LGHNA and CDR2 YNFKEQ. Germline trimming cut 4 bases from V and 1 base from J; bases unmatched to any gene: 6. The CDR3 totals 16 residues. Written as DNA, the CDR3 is TGTGCCAGCAGCCCTCGTTTAGCGGGGGGCACAGATACGCAGTATTTT. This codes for CASSPRLAGGTDTQYF.

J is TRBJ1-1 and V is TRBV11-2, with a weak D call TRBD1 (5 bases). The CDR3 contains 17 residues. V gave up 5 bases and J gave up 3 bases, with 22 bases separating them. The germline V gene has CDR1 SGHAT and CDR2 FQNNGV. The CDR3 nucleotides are TGTGCCAGCAGCGAGGGCGGGGGTTTATCCGGTGACACTGAAGCTTTCTTT. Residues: CASSEGGGLSGDTEAFF.

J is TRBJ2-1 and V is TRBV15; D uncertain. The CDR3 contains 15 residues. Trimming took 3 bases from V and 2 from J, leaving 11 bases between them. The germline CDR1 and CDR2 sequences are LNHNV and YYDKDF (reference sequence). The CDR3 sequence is CATSRPRYTYNEQFF. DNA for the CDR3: TGTGCCACCAGCAGGCCCAGGTACACCTACAATGAGCAGTTCTTC.

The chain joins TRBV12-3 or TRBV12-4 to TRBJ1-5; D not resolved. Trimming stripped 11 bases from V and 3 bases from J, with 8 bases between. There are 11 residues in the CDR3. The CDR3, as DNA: TGTGCCGTGAGTACCAATCAGCCCCAGCATTTT. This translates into CAVSTNQPQHF.

CDR3 in DNA: TGTGCCATCAGTGGGGGGGGACAGGGGTACGAGCAGTACTTC. Residues: CAISGGGQGYEQYF. The gene calls are TRBV10-3 and TRBJ2-7, with 10 bases identical to TRBD1. This CDR3 is built from 14 residues. With V trimmed by 4 bases and J by 4 bases, 4 bases remained unmatched. CDR1 ENHRY and CDR2 SYGVKD come from the germline V gene.

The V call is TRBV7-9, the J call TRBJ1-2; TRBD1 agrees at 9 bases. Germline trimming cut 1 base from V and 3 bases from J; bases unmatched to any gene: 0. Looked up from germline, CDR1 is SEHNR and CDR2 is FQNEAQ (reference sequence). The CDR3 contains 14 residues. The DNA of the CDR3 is TGTGCCAGCAGCTTAGGGACAGGGGACTATGGCTACACCTTC. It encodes CASSLGTGDYGYTF.

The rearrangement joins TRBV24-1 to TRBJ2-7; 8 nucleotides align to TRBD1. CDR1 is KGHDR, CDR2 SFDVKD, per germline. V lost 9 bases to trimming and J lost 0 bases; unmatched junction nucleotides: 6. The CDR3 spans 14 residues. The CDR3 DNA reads TGTGCCACCCGTCGGACAGGGAGCTCCTACGAGCAGTACTTC. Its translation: CATRRTGSSYEQYF.

The CDR3 nucleotides read TGCGCCAGCAGCCTTGGGACTAGTGGGGAGACCCAGTACTTC. This codes for CASSLGTSGETQYF. V and J are TRBV4-1 and TRBJ2-5; TRBD2 aligns across 8 bases. V lost 4 bases and J lost 5; bases outside the gene matches: 6. This CDR3 comprises 14 residues. Germline V gene data show CDR1 as MGHRA and CDR2 as YSYEKL.

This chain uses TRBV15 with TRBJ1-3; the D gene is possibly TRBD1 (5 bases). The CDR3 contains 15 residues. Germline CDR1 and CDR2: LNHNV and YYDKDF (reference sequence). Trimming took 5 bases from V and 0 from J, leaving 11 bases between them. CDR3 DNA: TGTGCCACCAGCGCGCAGGGCAACTCTGGAAACACCATATATTTT. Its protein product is CATSAQGNSGNTIYF.